These T cell receptor beta chains were read from a single sample in a study of glioma-infiltrating T cells after dendritic cell vaccination. Data came from immunoSEQ multiplex PCR; TCRdb stores just in-frame clones and leaves some out. The data show 55,000 to 75,000 clones, about four fifths seen once. Specimen: blood, collected after dendritic cell vaccination. The receptors were sampled from a human donor with glioblastoma. Both conserved end residues are trimmed from each CDR3. A D gene is named only where the DNA matches it firmly. Some rows mark clone size as missing; the rest say once, few, many or name a class of expanded clone.

cdr3_aa,v_call,clone_size,j_call,d_call
ASSSMGTDSNQPQH,TRBV5-6,.,TRBJ1-5,TRBD1
ASRPRDRAYEQY,TRBV7-9,once,TRBJ2-7,TRBD1
ASSPTGQNYGYT,TRBV9,.,TRBJ1-2,.
ASSLHGQRAGPQH,TRBV5-6,once,TRBJ1-5,.
ASSQPQGDDEQY,TRBV28,.,.,.
ARGGQGATYEQY,TRBV2,once,TRBJ2-7,TRBD1
LPTDTQY,TRBV27,.,TRBJ2-3,.
AWSDLAGGETQY,TRBV30,.,TRBJ2-5,TRBD2
ASSLLSGGGYADTQY,TRBV5-1,.,TRBJ2-3,.
ASSLALSSYEQY,TRBV5-1,.,TRBJ2-7,.
ASSEGRGIYEQY,TRBV2,few,TRBJ2-7,TRBD1
ASSFLENTEAF,TRBV27,once,TRBJ1-1,.
SVARRLAGAQQF,TRBV29-1,.,TRBJ2-1,TRBD2
ASSLLGTGVTEAF,TRBV5-1,.,TRBJ1-1,TRBD1
ASSRRRGLNTEAF,TRBV11-3,.,TRBJ1-1,.
ATSSRDRGYEQY,TRBV15,.,TRBJ2-7,TRBD1
AWSVQDGYEQY,TRBV30,.,TRBJ2-7,.
AWWGSAGGTF,TRBV30,.,TRBJ1-1,.
ASSFNGYAGEQY,TRBV7-8,once,TRBJ2-7,.
ASSLGLAGYNEQF,TRBV5-1,.,TRBJ2-1,TRBD2
ASSNRRGYGDGEKLF,TRBV19,few,TRBJ1-4,.
AISDPRRPPGKLF,TRBV10-3,.,TRBJ1-4,.
ASSPSLGARGNQPQH,TRBV4-1,.,TRBJ1-5,.
ASSLAGLAHY,TRBV7-2,.,TRBJ2-7,TRBD2
ASSPSGGEQY,TRBV11-2,.,TRBJ2-7,.
ASSLAGVDTEAF,TRBV11-3,.,TRBJ1-1,.
ASSLDRGSLGYT,TRBV7-2,.,TRBJ1-2,TRBD1
ASADRVAYGYT,TRBV6-5,.,TRBJ1-2,TRBD1
ASSAYRGKNGYT,TRBV27,.,TRBJ1-2,TRBD1
ASSRQGGYT,TRBV7-9,.,TRBJ1-2,TRBD1
ASSEIGLAGGPLGELF,TRBV2,.,TRBJ2-2,TRBD2
ARGQGPQPQH,TRBV25-1,medium-sized,TRBJ1-5,.
ASSPRDSSFVGYGYT,TRBV7-9,.,TRBJ1-2,TRBD1
ASSQGAGSNQPQH,TRBV4-1,.,TRBJ1-5,.
ASRPGQTSYEQY,TRBV6-1,.,TRBJ2-7,TRBD1
ASRQGSSYGYT,TRBV2,few,TRBJ1-2,.
SVGVQGSPLH,TRBV29-1,.,TRBJ1-6,.
ASSVGTAANYGYT,TRBV9,.,TRBJ1-2,TRBD1
ASSLDLYEQY,TRBV13,.,TRBJ2-7,.
ASSLRDNQPQH,TRBV5-6,.,TRBJ1-5,.
ASSLGPSGGRDSYEQY,TRBV5-4,.,TRBJ2-7,TRBD2
ASSLNQPDTSNYGYT,TRBV18,.,TRBJ1-2,.
ASSGTGGETQY,TRBV9,.,TRBJ2-5,TRBD1
ASSQRGGDRRLGGNTIY,TRBV4-2,.,TRBJ1-3,TRBD1
ASRPGTGLNEQY,TRBV2,.,TRBJ2-7,TRBD1
ASTTWGRGADTGELF,TRBV28,few,TRBJ2-2,TRBD2
ASSSRTGGASEKLF,TRBV6-6,once,TRBJ1-4,TRBD1
ATSRERGGYEQY,TRBV15,.,TRBJ2-7,.
ASSAGTVGGVYEKLF,TRBV9,.,TRBJ1-4,.
ASSTRDTFSGNTIY,TRBV19,.,TRBJ1-3,.
ASSSIGWAGGSNTEAF,TRBV27,.,TRBJ1-1,TRBD1
AISPGTGYPGELF,TRBV10-3,.,TRBJ2-2,TRBD1
AISPTGGRGGTDTQY,TRBV10-3,.,TRBJ2-3,TRBD2
SVERGRGYNEQF,TRBV29-1,.,TRBJ2-1,.
ASTLFGQGIDGYT,TRBV19,.,TRBJ1-2,TRBD1
ASSPRGPSPTYGYT,TRBV28,.,TRBJ1-2,TRBD1